The clone carrying this TCR beta chain was detected many times. No antigen is known for it. This entry comes from a study of CD8+ T cells in alopecia areata. Study as a whole: Twice daily, treated patients received 5 to 10 mg of oral tofacitinib. For 6 to 18 months, tofacitinib was taken, and 6 months off drug followed.

It was cDNA, reverse transcribed from extracted RNA, that served as the sequencing template. Method: immunoSEQ multiplex PCR; TCRdb's copy keeps in-frame clones and lacks some. Among 60,000 to 90,000 clones listed, roughly 70% were seen once. General study results and limits: Clarity of TCR sharing across patients fell short of that in mice, possibly HLA-related. Tofacitinib delivered significant drops in scalp clonality and in expanded CD8+ clones among the top 100.

As for treatment: oral pan-JAK inhibitor, 5-10 mg twice daily. The V end lost 5 bases, the J end lost 4 bases, and 22 bases lay between the germline ends. From germline, CDR1 is SGHNT and CDR2 YYREEE (reference sequence). The CDR3 runs 16 residues. Material: CD8+ T cells sorted from blood, obtained at week 24, from a patient treated with tofacitinib. V usage is TRBV5-4 and J usage is TRBJ2-7; perhaps TRBD2 as D (5 bases). The clonotype comes from a human donor with alopecia areata. CDR3 sequence (DNA): TGTGCCAGCAGTGATCTTGGGGAGAGATCACGGTACGAGCAGTACTTC. This translates into CASSDLGERSRYEQYF.